This TCR beta chain was recovered during a study of T cells in Graves' hyperthyroidism and ophthalmopathy. This CDR3 contains 17 residues. Trimming removed 5 bases from V and 0 bases from J; junction bases left unmatched: 7. In this sample, this clonotype turned up many times. TCR beta CDR3 regions were amplified from RNA. When the TCR CDR3 underwent first-round RT-PCR, the HTBI primer set was used. TCRdb reprocessed the multiplex PCR reads with MiXCR, giving one entry per CDR3 protein. The table includes 550,000 to 650,000 distinct CDR3 sequences, roughly 14% detected once. Sequences were obtained from blood. This TCR was sampled from a woman aged 30 to 39 with Graves' hyperthyroidism that later progressed to Graves' ophthalmopathy. V usage is TRBV12-3 or TRBV12-4 and J usage is TRBJ1-6, with 7 bases lining up with TRBD1. CDR3 in amino acids: CASSGTGQSSYNSPLHF. The CDR3 nucleotides are TGTGCCAGCAGTGGCACGGGACAGAGCTCCTATAATTCACCCCTCCACTTT.